This T cell receptor (beta chain) appears in the sequencing data of a study of shared clonotypes between healthy human individuals. Study background: Contributing individuals were a couple of females and three males aged 18 to 49. Study outcomes and limitations: How much donors shared clonotypes was expected to be affected by sequencing depth.

Only in-frame clones appear in the TCRdb table, and some are missing; sequencing was by immunoSEQ multiplex PCR. This table holds approximately 640,000 clones, 90% found once. This clone was detected only a few times. The antigen is undetermined. J was trimmed by 3 bases and V by 4 bases; bases with no gene match: 5. Germline V gene lookup returns CDR1 SGDLS and CDR2 YYNGEE. The CDR3 runs 14 residues. Free of recent acute infections or vaccinations, the donors were healthy HIV-negative adults. The clonotype was recovered from a man aged 18 to 30 in good health. Some clones in this sample may be carry-over from other donors' samples. The rearrangement uses TRBV9 and TRBJ2-5, with TRBD1 matching 8 bases. Sequenced sample: memory CD8+ T cells from PBMCs. Subset reported: CD45RO+ cells pooled with CCR7-negative TemRA cells. The CDR3 spells CASSPPDREETQYF. The CDR3 DNA reads as TGTGCCAGCAGCCCACCGGACAGGGAAGAGACCCAGTACTTC.